This T cell receptor (beta chain) stems from a study of control samples from healthy donors and cancer patients. The repertoire was sequenced with immunoSEQ multiplex PCR; TCRdb's copy has only in-frame clones and lacks some. The data contain 130,000 or so clones, less than 95% of them singletons. The CDR3 covers 14 residues. V lost 0 bases, J lost 4 bases, and 7 bases lay in between. CDR1 and CDR2 from the germline V gene are SGDLS and YYNGEE. This clone was recorded only once. What was sequenced was blood. The clonotype was recovered from a man between 18 and 29 years old in good health. The rearrangement uses TRBV9 and TRBJ2-2, with D tentatively TRBD2 (5 bases). In DNA form, the CDR3 reads TGTGCCAGCAGCGTAGTCGGGGTCACCGGGGAGCTGTTTTTT. Translation: CASSVVGVTGELFF. Full variable domain (outside the CDR3, taken from reference TRBV9 and TRBJ2-2): DSGVTQTPKHLITATGQRVTLRCSPRSGDLSVYWYQQSLDQGLQFLIQYYNGEERAKGNILERFSAQQFPDLHSELNLSSLELGDSALYFCASSVVGVTGELFFGEGSRLTVL.